This T cell receptor (beta chain) is from a study of T-cell memory formation after mild COVID-19. Study context: The TCR clusters were mostly specific to one donor. General study findings and limits: For contracting clones, CD4+ ones sat mainly in CM and EM, CD8+ in EMRA.

TCRdb analysed the 5' RACE reads with MiXCR anew, one entry per CDR3 protein. In the table there are 50,000 or so distinct CDR3 sequences, about 30% of which are singletons. On this clonotype: The antigen remains undetermined.

Trimming stripped 5 bases from V and 6 bases from J, with 22 bases between. CDR1 and CDR2 (germline): SGHDT, YYEEEE. The CDR3 totals 16 residues. Sequencing was performed on PBMCs or a T cell subset sorted from them (not recorded which). This sequence joins TRBV5-6 and TRBJ2-3; D may be TRBD2 (5 bases). The clonotype comes from a man aged 18 to 30 who had mild COVID-19 (a few samples of this study predate the infection). Cell type and time point are not known. For the CDR3, the DNA is TGTGCCAGCAGTCGGCCCTTGAACTACGAGGGTGATACGCAGTATTTT. It encodes CASSRPLNYEGDTQYF.